The clone carrying this T cell receptor beta chain showed up just once. Its antigen is currently unknown. At one of its ends the junction is not consistent with the germline gene, which may arise from a read error. Reverse transcription of approximately 520 ng total RNA with a constant-region primer produced TCR beta cDNA. Library construction for TCR beta comprised three nested multiplex PCR rounds performed with slightly modified ARM-PCR. Both of the initial two PCR rounds ran for about 11 cycles and employed TRBV1-TRBV30 forward primers alongside a C-beta reverse primer. One entry per CDR3 protein results from TCRdb running MiXCR on the multiplex PCR reads. The profile shows fewer than 50,000 distinct CDR3 sequences, about 75% of them singletons. Germline-derived CDR1 and CDR2 are SGHDT and YYEEEE. This CDR3 has 15 residues. The source of the sample is a study of tumor-infiltrating lymphocytes in primary liver carcinoma. Study background: Ranging in age from 30 to 69 years, the patients were men and women.

Study results and caveats: Tumor top-250-clone fractions significantly exceeded those of blood (p = 0.039). Tumor region pairs showed greater overlap than either tumor-adjacent or tumor-blood pairs did.

The source material, roughly 18-30 mg of unsorted bulk tissue, was used to co-extract RNA and DNA. Surgical resection was used to treat these primary liver carcinoma patients. The sequence was obtained from a woman in her 30s with primary liver carcinoma and hepatitis B virus infection. Input material: tumor-adjacent normal liver tissue. The genes are TRBV5-6 and TRBJ2-5; TRBD2 might be the D (5 bases). The CDR3 DNA sequence: TGTGCCAGCAGCTTGGAGGGAGTGGCTAGGGAGATCCAGTACTTC. Protein sequence: CASSLEGVAREIQYF.